These 22 T cell receptor beta chains originate from one sample sequenced in a study of blood T cell repertoires in COVID-19 (dated by TCRdb to the early 2020s). Library method: the immunoSEQ multiplex PCR assay. The immuneACCESS repertoire file appears here via TCRdb, limited to in-frame rearrangements. These files lack a portion of the clones; in checked studies, under half of the deficit traces to unresolved V genes, and the cause of the others is not known. This sample comprises 85,000 to 100,000 clones, roughly nine tenths of them detected only once. 18% of the sample goes to the ten largest clones. Sequencing was done on a sample of peripheral blood. These receptors were taken from a woman in her sixties or seventies with COVID-19, enrolled during active disease.

The chain joins TRBV18 to TRBJ2-6; no firm D call. Germline assignment: CDR1 KGHSH and CDR2 LQKENI. With 2 bases removed from V and 0 bases from J, the gap between germline ends came to 14 bases. The CDR3 runs 18 residues. The CDR3 sequence: CASSPYSVGPSGANVLTF. CDR3 DNA sequence: TGTGCCAGCTCACCATACTCGGTTGGGCCCTCTGGGGCCAACGTCCTGACTTTC.

The J gene is TRBJ2-1, the V gene TRBV6-2 or TRBV6-3; 10 positions match TRBD2. V lost 5 bases to trimming and J lost 10 bases; unmatched junction nucleotides: 17. This CDR3 comprises 17 residues. Per the germline V gene, CDR1 is MNHEY and CDR2 is SVGEGT. CDR3 in amino acids: CASSGVRSGGARAEQFF. CDR3 DNA: TGTGCCAGCAGTGGGGTTCGGAGCGGGGGGGCTCGTGCGGAGCAGTTCTTC.

Comments on this clone: Other DNA sequences of this sample code for an identical CDR3. The chain has TRBV12-3 or TRBV12-4 and TRBJ1-2; maybe TRBD1 (5 bases). This CDR3 has 13 amino acids. V was shortened by 3 bases and J by 2 bases, with 7 bases between the two germline ends. The CDR3: CASSLGQNYGYTF. CDR3 bases: TGTGCCAGCAGTTTGGGGCAAAACTATGGCTACACCTTC.

The chain uses TRBV30 and TRBJ1-4; 8 bases line up with TRBD1. The CDR3 runs 12 residues. Germline V gene data show CDR1 as GTSNPN and CDR2 as SVGIG (reference sequence). Germline trimming cut 4 bases from V and 10 bases from J; bases unmatched to any gene: 5. The CDR3 DNA follows: TGTGCCTGGAACACCGGGACAGGAAAACTGTTTTTT. This translates into CAWNTGTGKLFF.

Only one count was recorded for this clone. Written as DNA, the CDR3 is TGTGCCAGCAGCTTGGCAGGGTTCGGAAACACCATATATTTT. This gives the protein CASSLAGFGNTIYF. The chain is built from TRBV7-2 and TRBJ1-3, with D maybe TRBD1 (5 bases). The CDR3 spans 14 residues. Germline assignment: CDR1 SGHTA and CDR2 FQGNSA. Trimming removed 3 bases from V and 4 bases from J, with 10 bases in between.

The chain has TRBV28 and TRBJ2-3; D is unclear. The CDR3 has 15 residues. Germline assignment: CDR1 MDHEN and CDR2 SYDVKM. V lost 6 bases and J lost 2, with 15 bases in between. CDR3: CASSPPDRYTDTQYF. The DNA of the CDR3 is TGTGCCAGCAGCCCCCCCGATAGATACACAGATACGCAGTATTTT.

The rearrangement joins TRBV2 to TRBJ1-4; 8 bases align to TRBD1. Trimming removed 7 bases from V and 2 bases from J; junction bases left unmatched: 3. This CDR3 is 14 amino acids long. Germline-derived CDR1 and CDR2 are SNHLY and FYNNEI. The CDR3 is CASKDRATNEKLFF. CDR3 coding DNA: TGTGCCAGCAAGGACAGGGCTACTAATGAAAAACTGTTTTTT.

The V call is TRBV19, the J call TRBJ1-3; D possibly corresponds to TRBD1 (5 bases). This CDR3 has 17 amino acids. Between the trimmed V and J ends, which lost 2 bases and 0 bases, there was a span of 14 bases. Germline V gene data show CDR1 as LNHDA and CDR2 as SQIVND (reference sequence). CDR3 sequence: CASSISPGGPSGNTIYF. CDR3 DNA sequence: TGTGCCAGTAGTATATCCCCCGGGGGTCCCTCTGGAAACACCATATATTTT.

The chain combines TRBV5-1 with TRBJ2-5, with 11 nucleotides matching TRBD2. Germline CDR1 SGHRS, CDR2 YFSETQ. This CDR3 has 14 amino acids. V was clipped by 4 bases and J by 3 bases; unmatched bases: 2. The DNA for the CDR3 is TGCGCCAGCAGCCCGGGACTAGCGGAAGAGACCCAGTACTTC. Its protein is CASSPGLAEETQYF.

This clone was seen a single time. The CDR3 sequence is CASSPGPRQGQAYEQYF. CDR3 nucleotide sequence: TGTGCCAGCAGCCCCGGGCCTAGGCAGGGACAGGCCTACGAGCAGTACTTC. The J gene is TRBJ2-7, the V gene TRBV21-1; the table's D gene call, TRBD1, was not cross checked with the DNA. TRBV21-1 is recorded as a pseudogene. This CDR3 contains 17 residues.

The V and J genes are TRBV11-2 and TRBJ2-7, with unresolved D. Looked up from germline, CDR1 is SGHAT and CDR2 is FQNNGV. CDR3 length equals 13 residues. Trimming removed 7 bases from V and 0 bases from J, with 10 bases in between. As DNA, the CDR3 is TGTGCCAGCACCCGGTACTCCTCCTACGAGCAGTACTTC. It is translated as CASTRYSSYEQYF.

This clone has a handful of counts. This rearrangement joins TRBV5-6 to TRBJ2-5; D is undetermined. Deletions cut 0 bases from V and 1 base from J, with 13 bases between. The CDR3 has 16 amino acids. Germline values: CDR1 SGHDT, CDR2 YYEEEE. CDR3 sequence: CASSLAVPRAQETQYF. The CDR3, as DNA: TGTGCCAGCAGCTTGGCCGTCCCCCGAGCCCAAGAGACCCAGTACTTC.

The chain uses TRBV19 and TRBJ1-4, with a weak D call TRBD1 (5 bases). The V and J ends lost 3 bases and 5 bases respectively, with 16 bases between them. Germline CDR1 LNHDA, CDR2 SQIVND (reference sequence). This CDR3 region has 16 residues. CDR3: CASSIGAQTVNEKLFF. CDR3 nucleotide sequence: TGTGCCAGTAGTATTGGGGCTCAAACAGTCAATGAAAAACTGTTTTTT.

The rearrangement links TRBV7-3 to TRBJ1-1; 8 bases are shared with TRBD1. The CDR3 consists of 12 residues. The ends lost 4 bases at V and 10 bases at J; junction bases unmatched: 5. Looked up from germline, CDR1 is SGHTA and CDR2 is FQGTGA. Here the CDR3 DNA reads TGTGCCAGCAGCTCCCAGGGGGCGAGAGCTTTCTTT. It specifies CASSSQGARAFF.

The rearrangement joins TRBV6-5 to TRBJ2-1; 8 positions match TRBD2. The CDR3 spans 15 residues. The J segment lost 7 bases and the V segment lost 8 bases, leaving 13 bases of the junction unmatched. Germline values: CDR1 MNHEY, CDR2 SVGAGI. The CDR3 DNA reads TGTGCCAGCGGCGTGTCGGGGGGGCTTTGGAATGAGCAGTTCTTC. It is translated as CASGVSGGLWNEQFF.

The chain couples TRBV20-1 to TRBJ1-1; D not certain. The germline V gene has CDR1 DFQATT and CDR2 SNEGSKA (reference sequence). CDR3 length: 10 amino acids. Between the trimmed V and J ends, which lost 2 bases and 8 bases, there was a span of 6 bases. CDR3: CSARHEEAFF. The DNA for the CDR3 is TGCAGTGCTAGACATGAGGAAGCTTTCTTT.

This clone was detected only once. V and J are TRBV4-3 and TRBJ1-2; D not certain. Germline V gene sequence: CDR1 LGHNA, CDR2 YSLEER. This CDR3 contains 16 residues. V was pared by 0 bases and J by 4 bases, with 15 bases between. In DNA form, the CDR3 reads TGCGCCAGCAGCCAAGATAAACGGGTGCGACCCTATGGCTACACCTTC. Its protein is CASSQDKRVRPYGYTF.

V and J are TRBV6-5 and TRBJ1-2; D perhaps matches TRBD1 (6 bases). Germline V gene sequence: CDR1 MNHEY, CDR2 SVGAGI. V lost 4 bases to trimming and J lost 1 base, with 10 bases between them. The CDR3 loop spans 14 amino acids. DNA of the CDR3: TGTGCCAGCAGTTGGACAGAAAATAACTATGGCTACACCTTC. It specifies CASSWTENNYGYTF.

The chain carries TRBV18 and TRBJ2-1; tentative D call: TRBD2 (6 bases). The CDR3 spans 18 residues. Looked up from germline, CDR1 is KGHSH and CDR2 is LQKENI. V was clipped by 3 bases and J by 6 bases, with 24 bases between them. CDR3 nucleotides: TGTGCCAGCTCACCGGGAAAAAAGATCGGCGGGGTTCTCAATGAGCAGTTCTTC. Translated, it gives CASSPGKKIGGVLNEQFF.

This rearrangement joins TRBV6-2 or TRBV6-3 to TRBJ2-3; D is unclear. This CDR3 has 15 amino acids. V was shortened by 2 bases and J by 4 bases, with 13 bases between the two germline ends. CDR1 is MNHEY and CDR2 is SVGEGT in the germline V gene. CDR3 bases: TGTGCCAGCAGTTACCGCCAGGTGCTTTCAGATACGCAGTATTTT. Amino acids: CASSYRQVLSDTQYF.

The chain recombines TRBV19 with TRBJ2-6, with unresolved D. This CDR3 has 15 residues. CDR1 is LNHDA, CDR2 SQIVND, per germline (reference sequence). The ends were cut back, 3 bases at V and 2 bases at J, with 8 bases in the middle. CDR3 region: CASSMESAGANVLTF. The CDR3 coding sequence is TGTGCCAGTAGTATGGAGTCGGCTGGGGCCAACGTCCTGACTTTC.

This clone appeared a single time. The chain employs TRBV5-1 and TRBJ2-1; D is possibly TRBD1 (5 bases). Looked up from germline, CDR1 is SGHRS and CDR2 is YFSETQ. V lost 0 bases and J 9 bases, leaving 16 bases between the germline ends. This CDR3 region has 15 residues. CDR3 nucleotides: TGCGCCAGCAGCTTGGAGTTCTCAGGGCGCCGTGAGCAGTTCTTC. Translation: CASSLEFSGRREQFF.